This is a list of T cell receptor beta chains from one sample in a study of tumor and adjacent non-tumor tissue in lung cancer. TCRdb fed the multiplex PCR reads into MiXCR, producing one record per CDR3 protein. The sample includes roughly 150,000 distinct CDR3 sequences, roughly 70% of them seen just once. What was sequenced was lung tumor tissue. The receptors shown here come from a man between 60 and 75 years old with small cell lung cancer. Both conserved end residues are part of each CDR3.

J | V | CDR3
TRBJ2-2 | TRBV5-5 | CASSRTSRRAGSIGELFF
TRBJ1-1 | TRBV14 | CAGSQLVNTEAFF
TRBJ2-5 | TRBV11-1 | CASSAGGRSGNRESQYF
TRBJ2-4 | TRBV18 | CASSPLTGGTAKNIQYF
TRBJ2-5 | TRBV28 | CASSFFETQYF
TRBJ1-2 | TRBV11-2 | CASRATGMELRGYTF
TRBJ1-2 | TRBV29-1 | CSVTRDRGLSIGSYTF
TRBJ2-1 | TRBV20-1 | CSHLAGRGNEQFF
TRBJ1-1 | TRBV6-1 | CASSGRGNTEDFF
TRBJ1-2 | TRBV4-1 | CASSQEAGGGYTF
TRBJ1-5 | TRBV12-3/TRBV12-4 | CTSSPTGLYNQPQHF
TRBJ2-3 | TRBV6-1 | CAGSVEDMQYF
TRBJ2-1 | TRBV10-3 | CAISESPLTIGYNEQFF
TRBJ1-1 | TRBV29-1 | CIIDLNTEAFF
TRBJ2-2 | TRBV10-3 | CAIMGSSGRNTGELFF
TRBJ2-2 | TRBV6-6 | CASSSLGGTSYWELFF
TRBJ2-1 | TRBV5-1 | CACSLESSGRNEQFF
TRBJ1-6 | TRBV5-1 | CASSSGDSPLHF
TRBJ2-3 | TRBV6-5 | CSSSPMGASIDTQYF
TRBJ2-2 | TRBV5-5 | CASRAGGAGELFF
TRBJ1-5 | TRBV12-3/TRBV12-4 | CANSLEGGGNQPRHF
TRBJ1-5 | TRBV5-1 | CASSLAPGAEQPQHF
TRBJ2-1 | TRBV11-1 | CASSLISAGMPLYDEQFF
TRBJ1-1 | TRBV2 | CASSRVGRTEAIF
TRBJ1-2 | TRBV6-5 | CANSGDRPRYGYTF
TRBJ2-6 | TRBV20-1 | CSARSGSGANVLTF
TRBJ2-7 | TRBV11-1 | CASSLSQGSYEQYF
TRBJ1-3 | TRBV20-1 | CSARGHRSGNTIYF
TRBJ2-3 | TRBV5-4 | CASSRMASTDTQFF
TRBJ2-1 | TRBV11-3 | CVSSLEGGGSLLYDEQFF
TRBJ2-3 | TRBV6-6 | CASSQHSTPDTQYF
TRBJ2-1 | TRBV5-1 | CASSLFNEQFF
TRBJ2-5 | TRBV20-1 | CSASPQDLRETQYF
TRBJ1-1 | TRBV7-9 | CAGSRPTGRNTEAFF
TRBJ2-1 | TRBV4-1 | CASSLKTSASYNEQLF
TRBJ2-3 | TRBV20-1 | CSAKGGGSGSTDTQYF
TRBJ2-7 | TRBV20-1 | CSARGAEYEQYF
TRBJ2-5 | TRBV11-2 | CASSVTGAQYF
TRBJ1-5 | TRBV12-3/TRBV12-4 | CASSLGLGQPQHF
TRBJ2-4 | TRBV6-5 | CASRSPLAGSKNIQYF
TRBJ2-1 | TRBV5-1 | CTTSLAGSYNEQFF
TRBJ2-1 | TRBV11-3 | CASSLRGAGVGNGQFF
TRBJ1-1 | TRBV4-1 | CASSQDQRMNTEAFF
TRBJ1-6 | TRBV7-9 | CASSFGTGYSPLHF
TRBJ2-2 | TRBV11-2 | CVSSQAGGPGELFF
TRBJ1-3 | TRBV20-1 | CSARGGTDPGNTIYF
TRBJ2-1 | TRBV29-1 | CSALDKTLAVLSSYNEQFF
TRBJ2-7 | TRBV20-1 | CSARDPASVARGYEQYF
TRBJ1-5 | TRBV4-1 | CASSQVGSDGNQPQHF
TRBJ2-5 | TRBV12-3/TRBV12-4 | CASSHPVGTDQETQYF
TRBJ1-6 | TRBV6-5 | CASSLNARASPLHF